The clone carrying this T cell receptor beta chain was detected only a few times. This entry is derived from a study of spatial heterogeneity in lung cancer. Time point indicated: sample taken at primary tumor resection. In each case, whole RNA from tumor, nontumor lung or frozen PBMC was sequenced unsorted. TCRdb recomputed calls from the 5' RACE reads with MiXCR, one row per CDR3 protein. The sample includes about 2,200 distinct CDR3 sequences, roughly a sixth seen only once; the top ten take 55%. The CDR3 consists of 13 residues. Germline V CDR1 and CDR2: MNHNS, SASEGT. Trimming stripped 6 bases from V and 7 bases from J, with 16 bases between.

This rearrangement joins TRBV6-1 to TRBJ2-7, with D possibly being TRBD2 (5 bases). The clonotype comes from a male donor with early-stage non-small cell lung cancer. The sample here was PBMCs, taken at surgery. The CDR3 spells CASRDWSGGEQYF. Written as DNA, the CDR3 is TGTGCCAGCAGGGACTGGTCCGGTGGGGAGCAGTACTTC.